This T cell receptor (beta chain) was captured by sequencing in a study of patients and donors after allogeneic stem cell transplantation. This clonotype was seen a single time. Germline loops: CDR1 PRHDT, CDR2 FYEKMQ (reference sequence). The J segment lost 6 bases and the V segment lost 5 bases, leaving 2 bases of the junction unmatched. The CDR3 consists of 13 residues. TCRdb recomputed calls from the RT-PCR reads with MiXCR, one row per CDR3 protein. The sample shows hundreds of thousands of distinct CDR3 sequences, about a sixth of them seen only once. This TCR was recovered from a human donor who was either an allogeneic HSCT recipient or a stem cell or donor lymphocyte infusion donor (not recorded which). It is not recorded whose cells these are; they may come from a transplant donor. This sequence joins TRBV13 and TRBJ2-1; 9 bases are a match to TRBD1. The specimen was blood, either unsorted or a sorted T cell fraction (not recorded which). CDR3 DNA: TGTGCCAGCAGCGCGGACAGGGGCAATGAGCAGTTCTTC. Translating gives CASSADRGNEQFF. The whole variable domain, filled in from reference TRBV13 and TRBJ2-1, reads AAGVIQSPRHLIKEKRETATLKCYPIPRHDTVYWYQQGPGQDPQFLISFYEKMQSDKGSIPDRFSAQQFSDYHSELNMSSLELGDSALYFCASSADRGNEQFFGPGTRLTVL.